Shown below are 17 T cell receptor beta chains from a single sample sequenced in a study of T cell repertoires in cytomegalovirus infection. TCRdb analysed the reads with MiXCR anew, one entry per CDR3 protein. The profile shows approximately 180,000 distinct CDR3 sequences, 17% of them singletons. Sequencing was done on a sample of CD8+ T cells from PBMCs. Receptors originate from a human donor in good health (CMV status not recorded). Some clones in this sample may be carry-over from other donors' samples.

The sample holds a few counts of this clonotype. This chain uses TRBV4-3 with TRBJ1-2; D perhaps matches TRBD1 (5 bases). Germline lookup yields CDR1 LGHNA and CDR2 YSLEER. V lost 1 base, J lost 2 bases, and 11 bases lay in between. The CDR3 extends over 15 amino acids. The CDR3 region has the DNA TGCGCCAGCAGCCAAGCCCGACGGGGGAACTATGGCTACACCTTC. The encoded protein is CASSQARRGNYGYTF.

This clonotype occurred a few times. CDR3 coding DNA: TGTGCCAGCAGTGAGTCAGGACAGGGGCAGTTCTTC. The encoded protein is CASSESGQGQFF. V and J are TRBV2 and TRBJ2-1; 8 nucleotides agree with TRBD1. V gave up 3 bases and J gave up 12 bases; unmatched junction bases: 4. The germline V gene encodes CDR1 SNHLY and CDR2 FYNNEI. The CDR3 runs to 12 residues.

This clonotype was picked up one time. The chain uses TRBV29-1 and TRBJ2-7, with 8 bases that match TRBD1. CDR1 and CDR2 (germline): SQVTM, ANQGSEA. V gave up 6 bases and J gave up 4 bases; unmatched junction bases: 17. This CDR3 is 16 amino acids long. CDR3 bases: TGCAGCGTCCCAACCCGTTCCCGACAGGGGCAGTACGAGCAGTACTTC. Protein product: CSVPTRSRQGQYEQYF.

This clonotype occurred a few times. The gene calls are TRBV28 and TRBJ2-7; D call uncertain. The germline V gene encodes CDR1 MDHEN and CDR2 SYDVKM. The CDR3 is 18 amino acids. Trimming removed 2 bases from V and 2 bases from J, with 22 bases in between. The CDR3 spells CASSLSPMGTALPYEQYF. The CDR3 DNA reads TGTGCCAGCAGTTTAAGCCCTATGGGTACAGCTTTACCCTACGAGCAGTACTTC. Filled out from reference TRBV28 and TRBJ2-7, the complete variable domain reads DVKVTQSSRYLVKRTGEKVFLECVQDMDHENMFWYRQDPGLGLRLIYFSYDVKMKEKGDIPEGYSVSREKKERFSLILESASTNQTSMYLCASSLSPMGTALPYEQYFGPGTRLTVT.

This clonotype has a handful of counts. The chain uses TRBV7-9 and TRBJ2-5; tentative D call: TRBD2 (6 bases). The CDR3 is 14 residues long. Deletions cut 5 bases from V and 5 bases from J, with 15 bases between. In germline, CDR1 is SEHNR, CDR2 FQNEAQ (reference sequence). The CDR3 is CASSGAPAGETQYF. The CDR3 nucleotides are TGTGCCAGCAGCGGCGCCCCGGCGGGGGAGACCCAGTACTTC.

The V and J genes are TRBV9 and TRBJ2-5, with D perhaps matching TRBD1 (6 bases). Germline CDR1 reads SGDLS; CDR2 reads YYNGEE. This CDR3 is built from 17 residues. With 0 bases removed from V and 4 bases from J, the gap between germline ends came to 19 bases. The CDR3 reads CASSVEQGPGSGETQYF. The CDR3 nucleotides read TGTGCCAGCAGCGTAGAACAGGGCCCGGGTTCCGGAGAGACCCAGTACTTC.

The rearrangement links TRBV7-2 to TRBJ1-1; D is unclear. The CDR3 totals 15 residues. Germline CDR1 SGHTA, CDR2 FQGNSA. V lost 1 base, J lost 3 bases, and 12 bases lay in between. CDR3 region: CASSLEDRAYTEAFF. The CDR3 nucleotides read TGTGCCAGCAGCTTAGAAGATCGGGCATACACTGAAGCTTTCTTT.

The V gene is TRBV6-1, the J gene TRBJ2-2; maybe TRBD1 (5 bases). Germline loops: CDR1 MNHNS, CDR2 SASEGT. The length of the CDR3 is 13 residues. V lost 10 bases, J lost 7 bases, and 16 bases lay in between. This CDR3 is CAILPLGVGELFF. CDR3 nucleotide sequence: TGTGCCATCTTGCCCTTAGGGGTCGGGGAGCTGTTTTTT.

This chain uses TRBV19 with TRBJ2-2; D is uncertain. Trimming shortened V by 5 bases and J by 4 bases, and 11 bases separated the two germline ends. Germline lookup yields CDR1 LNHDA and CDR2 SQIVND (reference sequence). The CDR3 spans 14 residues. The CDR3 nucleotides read TGTGCCAGTAGTCCCAACATAGGCACCGGGGAGCTGTTTTTT. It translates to CASSPNIGTGELFF.

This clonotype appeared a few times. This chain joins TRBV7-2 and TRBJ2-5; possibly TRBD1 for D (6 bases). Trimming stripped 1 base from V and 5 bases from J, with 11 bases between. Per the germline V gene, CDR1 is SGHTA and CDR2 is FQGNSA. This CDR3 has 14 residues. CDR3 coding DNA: TGTGCCAGCAGCTTAGGACACAGGGTCGAGACCCAGTACTTC. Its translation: CASSLGHRVETQYF.

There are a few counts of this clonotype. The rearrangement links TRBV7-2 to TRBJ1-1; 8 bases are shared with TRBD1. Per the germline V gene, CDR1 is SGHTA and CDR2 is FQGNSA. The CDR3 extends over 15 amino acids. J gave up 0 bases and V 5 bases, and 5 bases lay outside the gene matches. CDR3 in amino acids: CASSPRTGMNTEAFF. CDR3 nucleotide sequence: TGTGCCAGCAGCCCGCGGACAGGGATGAACACTGAAGCTTTCTTT.

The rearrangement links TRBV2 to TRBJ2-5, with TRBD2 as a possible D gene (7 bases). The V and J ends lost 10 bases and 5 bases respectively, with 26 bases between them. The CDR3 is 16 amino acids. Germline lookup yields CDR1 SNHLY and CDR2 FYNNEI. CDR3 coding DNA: TGTGCCACGCCCTCAACAGAGGGGGGGATACGGGAGACCCAGTACTTC. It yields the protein CATPSTEGGIRETQYF.

CDR3 amino acids: CASKGQGGTEAFF. The CDR3 bases are TGTGCCAGCAAGGGACAGGGGGGGACTGAAGCTTTCTTT. The J gene is TRBJ1-1, the V gene TRBV7-2; TRBD1 aligns across 11 bases. The CDR3 runs 13 residues. Per germline, CDR1 SGHTA and CDR2 FQGNSA. With V trimmed by 7 bases and J by 5 bases, 3 bases remained unmatched.

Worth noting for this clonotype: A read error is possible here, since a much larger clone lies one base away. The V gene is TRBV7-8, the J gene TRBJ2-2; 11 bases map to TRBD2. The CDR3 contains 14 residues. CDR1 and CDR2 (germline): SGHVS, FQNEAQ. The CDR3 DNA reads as TGTGCCATCAGCTTAGCGGGGGGGACCGGGGAGCTGTTTTTT. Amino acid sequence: CAISLAGGTGELFF.

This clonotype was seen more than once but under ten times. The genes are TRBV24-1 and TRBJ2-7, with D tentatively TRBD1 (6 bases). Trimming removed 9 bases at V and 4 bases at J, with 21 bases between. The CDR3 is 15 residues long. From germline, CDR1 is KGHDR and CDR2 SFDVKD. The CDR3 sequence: CATESDPGARYEQYF. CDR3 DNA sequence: TGTGCCACCGAGTCCGACCCAGGGGCCAGGTACGAGCAGTACTTC.

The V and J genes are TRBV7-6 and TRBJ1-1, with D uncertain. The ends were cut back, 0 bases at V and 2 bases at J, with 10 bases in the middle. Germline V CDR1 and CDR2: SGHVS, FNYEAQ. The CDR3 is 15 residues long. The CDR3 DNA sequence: TGTGCCAGCAGCTTAGCTGGGATGGGAAACACTGAAGCTTTCTTT. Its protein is CASSLAGMGNTEAFF.

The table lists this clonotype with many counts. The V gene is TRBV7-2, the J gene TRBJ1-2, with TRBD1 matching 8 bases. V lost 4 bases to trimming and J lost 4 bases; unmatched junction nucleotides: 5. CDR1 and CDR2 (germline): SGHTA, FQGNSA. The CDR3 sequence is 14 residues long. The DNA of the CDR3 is TGTGCCAGCAGCTCCGTAGGACAGGGCTATGGCTACACCTTC. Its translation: CASSSVGQGYGYTF.